This TCR beta chain was documented in a study of T cell responses to AZD1222 COVID-19 vaccine. Study-level findings and limits: Regions 160-218 and 743-854 held dominance among vaccine-associated CD4 TCRs, which spanned spike. Females made up more of the donors, who were largely white British, and clonal diversity may have come out too low.

Concerning this clone itself: Its antigen is as yet unknown.

Here immunoSEQ multiplex PCR was the method, and the copy in TCRdb shows in-frame clones only, minus some. In the table there are about 81,000 clones, more than 70% of which are singletons. Sequencing was performed on peripheral blood, taken 28 days after the second AZD1222 dose. This sequence originates from an adult who received the AZD1222 COVID-19 vaccine.

CDR3 sequence (DNA): TGTGCCAGCTCACCTACGAGACAGGCACAGGCTGAAAAACTGTTTTTT. Encoded protein: CASSPTRQAQAEKLFF. The genes are TRBV18 and TRBJ1-4; TRBD1 might be the D (6 bases). CDR1 KGHSH and CDR2 LQKENI come from the germline V gene. The CDR3 totals 16 residues. V was trimmed by 3 bases and J by 7 bases, leaving 18 bases between them.